These 2 T cell receptor beta chains originate from one sample sequenced in a study of T cell responses to AZD1222 COVID-19 vaccine. Libraries were prepared by immunoSEQ multiplex PCR; TCRdb keeps only in-frame clonotypes and omits some of them. The profile shows tens of thousands of clones, 87% of them singletons. Source: peripheral blood, taken 28 days after the second AZD1222 dose. These receptors were obtained from an adult who received the AZD1222 COVID-19 vaccine.

V usage is TRBV7-9 and J usage is TRBJ2-7; D might be TRBD1 (6 bases). Trimming cost V 4 bases and J 3 bases, with 16 bases left between them. The CDR3 runs 15 residues. Germline CDR1 SEHNR, CDR2 FQNEAQ (reference sequence). CDR3 sequence reads: CASSYGTGQGYEQYF. The DNA of the CDR3 is TGTGCCAGCAGCTACGGAACAGGGCAAGGCTACGAGCAGTACTTC.

The chain is built from TRBV4-2 and TRBJ1-4; unclear D gene. Germline CDR1 LGHNA, CDR2 YNFKEQ. This CDR3 region has 15 residues. Trimming shortened V by 0 bases and J by 7 bases, and 12 bases separated the two germline ends. The CDR3: CASSQDGGDSEKLFF. As DNA, the CDR3 is TGTGCCAGCAGCCAAGATGGCGGAGATTCTGAAAAACTGTTTTTT.